This T cell receptor (beta chain) stems from a study of blood T cell repertoires in COVID-19. Turning to the study itself: Specimens from acute and convalescent COVID-19 originated in the United States, Italy and Spain. The analysed material was cDNA or gDNA that came from T cells, B-cell-depleted T cells, or PBMCs.

The V and J ends lost 6 bases and 2 bases respectively, with 14 bases between them. Germline V gives CDR1 MNHEY, CDR2 SMNVEV (reference sequence). This CDR3 spans 14 amino acids. Per the authors' pipeline: Amplified reference gene primers provided the basis for estimating nucleated cell counts. Sequencing was performed with immunoSEQ multiplex PCR; in TCRdb, only in-frame clones are kept and a portion is missing. V and J calls and clone size are copied from that table; D and trimming were computed from the DNA. The sample includes about 380,000 clones, approximately 88% of them seen just once. The V call is TRBV27, the J call TRBJ2-7; D is perhaps TRBD2 (6 bases). Sequencing input: peripheral blood. The sequence derives from a man in his forties with acute or convalescent COVID-19. The CDR3 sequence: CASRGAGPPYEQYF. As DNA, the CDR3 is TGTGCCAGCAGAGGGGCGGGGCCACCCTACGAGCAGTACTTC.